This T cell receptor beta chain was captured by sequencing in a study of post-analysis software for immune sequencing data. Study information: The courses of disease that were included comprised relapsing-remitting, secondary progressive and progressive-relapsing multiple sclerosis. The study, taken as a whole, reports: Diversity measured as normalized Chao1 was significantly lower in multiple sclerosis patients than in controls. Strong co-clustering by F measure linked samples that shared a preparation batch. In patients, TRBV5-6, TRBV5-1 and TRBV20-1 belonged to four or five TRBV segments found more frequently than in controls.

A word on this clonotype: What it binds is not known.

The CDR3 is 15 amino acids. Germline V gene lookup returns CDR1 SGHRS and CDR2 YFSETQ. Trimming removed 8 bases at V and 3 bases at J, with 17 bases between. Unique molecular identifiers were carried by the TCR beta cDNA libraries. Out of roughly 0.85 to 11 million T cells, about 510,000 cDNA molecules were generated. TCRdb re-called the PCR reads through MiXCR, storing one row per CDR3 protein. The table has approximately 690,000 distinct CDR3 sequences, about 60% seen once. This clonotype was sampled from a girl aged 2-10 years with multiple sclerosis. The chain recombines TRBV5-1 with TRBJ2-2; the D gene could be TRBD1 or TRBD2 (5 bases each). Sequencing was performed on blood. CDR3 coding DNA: TGCGCCAGTAACCGGGACGGGCAGGACACCGGGGAGCTGTTTTTT. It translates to CASNRDGQDTGELFF.